The clone carrying this T cell receptor beta chain was observed at least ten times. Its antigen is as yet unknown. This sample stems from a study of quantifying T cell responses using KT2 cells. Turning to the study itself: cDNA was made from DNase-treated RNA using alpha and beta constant primers.

Germline V CDR1 and CDR2: SGHTA, FQGNSA. Trimming left V 3 bases short and J 1 base short, with 8 bases between. The CDR3 loop spans 14 amino acids. A single-stranded UMI oligo with SP2 sequence was ligated to cDNA 3' ends. The first PCR ran roughly 4 cycles with an equimolar RC1.1 and RC1.2 beta primer mix. Separate processing of TCR alpha and beta chains began at the second PCR. TCRdb re-analysed the UMI-ligation and nested PCR reads in MiXCR, keeping a single row per CDR3 protein. Found here are 45,000 to 65,000 distinct CDR3 sequences, roughly an eighth of them singletons; the top ten hold around 9.9%. Study-level results: The number of KT2 alpha and beta sequences was a linear function of input KT2 cells. KT2 sequence counts showed saturation when very many KT2 cells were spiked in.

The sample is PBMC spiked with counted cells of clone KT2. The clonotype originates from a human donor. The material sequenced was PBMCs spiked with cells of the T cell clone KT2. The genes are TRBV7-2 and TRBJ2-3; D unresolved. CDR3 loop: CASSLDVGTDTQYF. In DNA, the CDR3 is TGTGCCAGCAGCTTGGATGTCGGCACAGATACGCAGTATTTT.